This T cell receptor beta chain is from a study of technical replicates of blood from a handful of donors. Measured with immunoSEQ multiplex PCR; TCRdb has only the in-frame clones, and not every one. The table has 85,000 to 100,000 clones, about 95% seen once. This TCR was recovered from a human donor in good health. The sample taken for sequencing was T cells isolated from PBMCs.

CDR3 residues: CASSGLAGSEDEQFF. The CDR3 nucleotides read TGTGCCAGCAGTGGACTAGCGGGGAGCGAGGATGAGCAGTTCTTC. This rearrangement joins TRBV6-5 to TRBJ2-1; 12 bases are a match to TRBD2. The CDR3 is 15 amino acids. Germline V gene data show CDR1 as MNHEY and CDR2 as SVGAGI. The ends lost 5 bases at V and 8 bases at J; junction bases unmatched: 7.